The 11 T cell receptor beta chains below were found in one sample sequenced in a study of blood T cell repertoires in COVID-19. This table comes from immunoSEQ multiplex PCR, and its TCRdb copy is limited to in-frame clones, with some not included. The sample has around 450,000 clones; roughly 89% are singletons. The sequenced sample consisted of peripheral blood. These receptor sequences come from a woman aged 25 to 39 with acute or convalescent COVID-19.

The V gene is TRBV6-2 or TRBV6-3, the J gene TRBJ1-2; weak D call: TRBD1 (6 bases). CDR1 is MNHEY and CDR2 is SVGEGT in the germline V gene. The CDR3 is 15 residues long. Trimming shortened V by 0 bases and J by 5 bases, and 13 bases separated the two germline ends. CDR3 nucleotide sequence: TGTGCCAGCAGTTACTCCGGGACAATGACATATGGCTACACCTTC. Translation: CASSYSGTMTYGYTF.

The CDR3 protein is CASRQSNQPQHF. The CDR3 DNA follows: TGTGCCAGCCGACAGAGCAATCAGCCCCAGCATTTT. This chain uses TRBV2 with TRBJ1-5, with D tentatively TRBD1 (5 bases). Trimming cost V 8 bases and J 1 base, with 6 bases left between them. Germline loops: CDR1 SNHLY, CDR2 FYNNEI. The CDR3 is made up of 12 amino acids.

The chain employs TRBV30 and TRBJ2-1; TRBD2 matches at 11 bases. This CDR3 spans 15 amino acids. Germline V gene lookup returns CDR1 GTSNPN and CDR2 SVGIG (reference sequence). Germline trimming cut 2 bases from V and 9 bases from J; bases unmatched to any gene: 9. The CDR3 bases are TGTGCCTGGAGTTTAGATAGCGGGGGGGCCACTGAGCAGTTCTTC. This encodes CAWSLDSGGATEQFF.

The CDR3 nucleotides are TGTGCCAGCAGAGGACAGGGAGGGTACGAGCAGTACTTC. Its translation is CASRGQGGYEQYF. The J gene is TRBJ2-7, the V gene TRBV11-2; possible D gene TRBD1, 8 bases. The CDR3 extends over 13 amino acids. Germline CDR1 and CDR2: SGHAT and FQNNGV. Trimming took off 6 bases at V and 4 bases at J, with 13 bases between the two ends.

This chain uses TRBV4-1 with TRBJ2-7, with D hard to call. This CDR3 has 14 residues. Trimming took 3 bases from V and 2 from J, leaving 11 bases between them. In germline, CDR1 is MGHRA, CDR2 YSYEKL. CDR3 region: CASSQGDAAYEQYF. Written as DNA, the CDR3 is TGCGCCAGCAGCCAGGGCGACGCAGCCTACGAGCAGTACTTC.

The rearrangement joins TRBV7-6 to TRBJ1-4; 7 bases are a match to TRBD1. The ends lost 5 bases at V and 5 bases at J; junction bases unmatched: 8. This CDR3 has 15 residues. Per the germline V gene, CDR1 is SGHVS and CDR2 is FNYEAQ. This chain's CDR3 is CASSRQGGPNEKLFF. In DNA form, the CDR3 reads TGTGCCAGCAGCCGGCAGGGGGGCCCAAATGAAAAACTGTTTTTT.

This sequence joins TRBV25-1 and TRBJ1-1, with 12 bases fitting TRBD1. There are 14 residues in the CDR3. V was pared by 6 bases and J by 6 bases, with 5 bases of the junction left unmatched. CDR1 and CDR2 from the germline V gene are MGHDK and SYGVNS. CDR3 residues: CASRGGTGGSEAFF. In DNA form, the CDR3 reads TGTGCCAGCAGGGGCGGGACAGGGGGCTCTGAAGCTTTCTTT.

CDR3 in amino acids: CASSLEAPWAGGPDTQYF. CDR3 bases: TGTGCCAGCAGCTTAGAGGCCCCCTGGGCGGGGGGCCCAGATACGCAGTATTTT. The chain recombines TRBV7-6 with TRBJ2-3, with 8 bases matching TRBD2. Germline CDR1 and CDR2: SGHVS and FNYEAQ. J was trimmed by 4 bases and V by 1 base; bases with no gene match: 13. The CDR3 totals 18 residues.

The J gene is TRBJ2-2, the V gene TRBV30, with D unclear. Between the trimmed V and J ends, which lost 1 base and 5 bases, there was a span of 11 bases. The CDR3 spans 14 residues. Germline loops: CDR1 GTSNPN, CDR2 SVGIG (reference sequence). The CDR3 spells CAWSGQIFTGELFF. CDR3 sequence (DNA): TGTGCCTGGAGTGGTCAGATATTTACCGGGGAGCTGTTTTTT.

J is TRBJ1-6 and V is TRBV5-1; D may be TRBD1 (5 bases). CDR1 is SGHRS, CDR2 YFSETQ, per germline. The CDR3 totals 14 residues. Trimming stripped 0 bases from V and 6 bases from J, with 7 bases between. CDR3 sequence (DNA): TGCGCCAGCAGCTTGGGACAGACTAATTCACCCCTCCACTTT. Translated, it gives CASSLGQTNSPLHF.

The chain combines TRBV27 with TRBJ2-1, with TRBD2 matching over 9 bases. Germline V gene data show CDR1 as MNHEY and CDR2 as SMNVEV (reference sequence). The junction had 3 bases not matched to a gene; V was cut back by 1 base and J by 11 bases. The CDR3 sequence is 13 residues long. The CDR3 coding sequence is TGTGCCAGCAGTTTATTGGCGGGGGGGCAGCAGTTCTTC. This sequence encodes CASSLLAGGQQFF.